Sequencing of this TCR beta chain was carried out in a study of precursors of human CD4 cytotoxic T cells (dated by TCRdb to the late 2010s). As for the study more broadly: In total, CD4+ memory subsets from some 13 donors went into the bulk TCR-seq analysis. Sequences for both the TCRalpha and TCRbeta chains came out of the TCR-seq analysis of 14 to 15 donors (table S7).

Paper-wide results and their limitations: The authors noted that a human observational design cannot definitively establish the direction of differentiation between precursor and effector cells. Expanded effector clonotypes made up a larger fraction of IL-7Rhigh TEMRA clonotypes than of TEM or TCM clonotypes. Only about 95% of the 14 donors were included in some bulk TCR-seq comparisons, which suggests that not every subset was available for every donor. Compared with the TCM and TEM subsets, the IL-7Rhigh and IL-7R- TEMRA subsets had more restricted TCR repertoires, marked by lower diversity and more expanded clonotypes.

The instrument was an Illumina MiSeq. The paper's processing steps were these. The Shannon-Wiener index, calculated in VDJtools, was used to measure repertoire diversity. TCRbeta clonotypes with a clonotype frequency of at least 3 were defined as expanded. TCRdb reprocessed the public reads (quality trimming at Q25 with fastp, clone calling with MiXCR) and kept in-frame beta chains. A single entry per CDR3 protein holds the most common genes and DNA from its merged rows. The V and J calls were not made by the authors but by TCRdb's processing. This sample has approximately 430 distinct CDR3 sequences in its table, and about 20% of those were observed once. The top ten clonotypes cover roughly 30% of the sample. Reading from cysteine to phenylalanine, the CDR3 counts 16 amino acids. The retained sequence is limited to the CDR3, 48 bases, with the frame set at the first base. CDR1 and CDR2, per the germline V gene, are SGHAT and FQNNGV. Unmatched junction bases come to 8, with V trimmed by 5 bases and J by 0 bases.

Bulk UMI-based TCR sequencing was performed on four sorted CD4+ memory subsets (TCM, TEM, IL-7Rhigh TEMRA, IL-7R- TEMRA) to test a precursor-effector relationship among CD4 cytotoxic T cells. Cells were obtained from peripheral blood mononuclear cells isolated from human blood. This clonotype is assessed as large (0.1 to 1%). This receptor's antigen is unknown. No qualities accompany the bases; no much larger clone lies one base away. The sample consisted of memory CD4+ T cells from blood (PBMCs). The chain is encoded by TRBV11-2 joined to TRBJ2-5; TRBD2 matches 8 bases in the middle. The TCR was taken from a human donor in good health. The CDR3 corresponds to CASSPRVAGYQETQYF. The sequenced DNA: TGTGCCAGCAGCCCCCGTGTAGCGGGATACCAAGAGACCCAGTACTTC.